What follows is one TCR beta chain and its context. What it binds is not known. TCRdb reprocessed the reads with MiXCR, giving one entry per CDR3 protein. The sample yields about 830,000 distinct CDR3 sequences, less than 35% seen once. The data are from a study of T cell repertoires in cytomegalovirus infection. On the study more broadly: Selection of CMV epitopes for the study included recently identified HLA-C-restricted and well-studied HLA-B-restricted ones. Indications of both CMV infection and matching HLA type were provided by public TCR beta signatures. Study-level points and caveats: Dominating the ex vivo response were HLA-C-restricted CMV-specific TCR beta clonotypes.

CDR1 and CDR2 (germline): MDHEN, SYDVKM. The CDR3 loop spans 14 amino acids. Trimming pared 1 base from V and 4 bases from J, leaving 8 bases between. The receptor comes from a human donor in good health (CMV status not recorded). Some clones in this sample may be carry-over from other donors' samples. The V gene is TRBV28, the J gene TRBJ2-1; D not resolved. Sample: cultured CD8+ T cells from PBMCs, taken from culture after CMV antigen stimulation. As DNA, the CDR3 is TGTGCCAGCAGTTTATCGGCACTTTACAATGAGCAGTTCTTC. Amino acids: CASSLSALYNEQFF.